The 10 T cell receptor beta chains presented below share a single source sample, sequenced in a study of T cell responses to AZD1222 COVID-19 vaccine. The protocol was immunoSEQ multiplex PCR, while the TCRdb copy is restricted to in-frame clones and leaves out a portion. The sample has some 120,000 clones, over 75% seen once. Source: peripheral blood, taken on day 0 of AZD1222 vaccination. Receptor source: an adult in good health.

This clone turned up a few times. This chain uses TRBV2 with TRBJ1-2; D unclear. Germline lookup yields CDR1 SNHLY and CDR2 FYNNEI. This CDR3 has 17 amino acids. Trimming took 1 base from V and 2 from J, leaving 17 bases between them. In DNA, the CDR3 is TGTGCCAGCAGTGAAGGGGGAAACCTACGGCGAAACTATGGCTACACCTTC. It translates to CASSEGGNLRRNYGYTF.

This rearrangement joins TRBV5-6 to TRBJ2-7; D not resolved. There are 17 residues in the CDR3. The germline V gene has CDR1 SGHDT and CDR2 YYEEEE. V was clipped by 3 bases and J by 5 bases, with 24 bases between them. This CDR3 reads CASSSDLGRRRLNEQYF. DNA for the CDR3: TGTGCCAGCAGCTCCGACCTTGGGCGGCGCAGGCTCAACGAGCAGTACTTC. Looking up the rest from reference TRBV5-6 and TRBJ2-7 gives the full variable domain: DAGVTQSPTHLIKTRGQQVTLRCSPKSGHDTVSWYQQALGQGPQFIFQYYEEEERQRGNFPDRFSGHQFPNYSSELNVNALLLGDSALYLCASSSDLGRRRLNEQYFGPGTRLTVT.

The chain employs TRBV10-3 and TRBJ2-2; 11 bases line up with TRBD1. Looked up from germline, CDR1 is ENHRY and CDR2 is SYGVKD. J lost 3 bases, V lost 4 bases, and 4 bases had no gene match. The CDR3 extends over 16 amino acids. CDR3 residues: CAISGTGGSDTGELFF. The CDR3 DNA reads as TGTGCCATCAGTGGGACAGGGGGCTCTGACACCGGGGAGCTGTTTTTT.

The chain recombines TRBV7-2 with TRBJ1-1; D is uncertain. Per the germline V gene, CDR1 is SGHTA and CDR2 is FQGNSA. The CDR3 has 15 amino acids. Trimming left V 0 bases short and J 1 base short, with 9 bases between. The CDR3 reads CASSLALSTNTEAFF. CDR3 coding DNA: TGTGCCAGCAGCTTAGCGCTTAGTACGAACACTGAAGCTTTCTTT.

This chain links TRBV29-1 with TRBJ2-2; 7 positions match TRBD2. The CDR3 contains 12 residues. The J segment lost 4 bases and the V segment lost 7 bases, leaving 3 bases of the junction unmatched. Germline CDR1 SQVTM, CDR2 ANQGSEA. The CDR3 sequence is CSATGGTGELFF. The CDR3, as DNA: TGCAGCGCCACGGGGGGCACCGGGGAGCTGTTTTTT.

V usage is TRBV5-4 and J usage is TRBJ2-7, with unresolved D. Germline V lookup: CDR1 SGHNT, CDR2 YYREEE (reference sequence). With 2 bases removed from V and 3 bases from J, the gap between germline ends came to 12 bases. The CDR3 length is 14 residues. CDR3 in DNA: TGTGCCAGCAGCTTATTTGGTCAGAACTACGAGCAGTACTTC. Residues: CASSLFGQNYEQYF.

The chain is built from TRBV10-3 and TRBJ2-7; TRBD2 matches at 11 bases. Germline CDR1 reads ENHRY; CDR2 reads SYGVKD. V shed 7 bases, J shed 0 bases, and the junction held 5 bases outside the gene matches. CDR3 length: 15 residues. The CDR3 region has the DNA TGTGCCATCAAGGATAGCGGGGGGGCCTCCTACGAGCAGTACTTC. Translating gives CAIKDSGGASYEQYF.

The rearrangement joins TRBV27 to TRBJ1-2; maybe TRBD1 (6 bases). V was shortened by 5 bases and J by 1 base, with 14 bases between the two germline ends. This CDR3 has 15 residues. Germline CDR1 is MNHEY and CDR2 is SMNVEV (reference sequence). The CDR3 protein is CASSRGTGNNYGYTF. CDR3 nucleotides: TGTGCCAGCAGTCGGGGAACAGGGAATAACTATGGCTACACCTTC.

The gene calls are TRBV5-1 and TRBJ2-1; no firm D call. The length of the CDR3 is 15 residues. Trimming left V 5 bases short and J 6 bases short, with 18 bases between. CDR1 SGHRS and CDR2 YFSETQ come from the germline V gene. CDR3 nucleotides: TGCGCCAGCAGTTACCGGTCGAAGTGGGGCAATGAGCAGTTCTTC. This encodes CASSYRSKWGNEQFF.

J is TRBJ1-2 and V is TRBV19, with D possibly being TRBD1 (6 bases). The germline V and J ends were trimmed by 9 bases and 10 bases, with 15 bases remaining between them. This CDR3 region has 11 residues. Germline values: CDR1 LNHDA, CDR2 SQIVND (reference sequence). The CDR3, as DNA: TGTGCCAGCTGGGACACCTACATCTACACCTTC. It is translated as CASWDTYIYTF.